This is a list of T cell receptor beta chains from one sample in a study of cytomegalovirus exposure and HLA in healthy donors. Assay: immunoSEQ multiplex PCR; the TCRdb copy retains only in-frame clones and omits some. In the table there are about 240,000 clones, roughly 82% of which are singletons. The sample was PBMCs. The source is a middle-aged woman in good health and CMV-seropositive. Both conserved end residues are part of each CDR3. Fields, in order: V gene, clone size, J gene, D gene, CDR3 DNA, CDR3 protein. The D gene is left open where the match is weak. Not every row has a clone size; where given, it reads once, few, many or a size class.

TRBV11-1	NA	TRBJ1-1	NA	TGTGCCAGCAGCTTAAGAGGGAACACTGAAGCTTTCTTT	CASSLRGNTEAFF
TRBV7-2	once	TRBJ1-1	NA	TGTGCCAGCAGCGCCCAGGAGAACACTGAAGCTTTCTTT	CASSAQENTEAFF
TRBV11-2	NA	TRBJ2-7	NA	TGTGCCAGCAGCCCGCGATACGAGCAGTACTTC	CASSPRYEQYF
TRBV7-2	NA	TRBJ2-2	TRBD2	TGTGCCAGCAGCACCCCCGGGGGGGTGGACACCGGGGAGCTGTTTTTT	CASSTPGGVDTGELFF
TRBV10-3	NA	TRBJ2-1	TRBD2	TGTGCCATCAGTGAACGGCTAGCGGGTTTTCGCAATGAGCAGTTCTTC	CAISERLAGFRNEQFF
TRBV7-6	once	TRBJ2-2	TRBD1	TGTGCCAGCAGCTCAATTCCCGGGACAGCAAACACCGGGGAGCTGTTTTTT	CASSSIPGTANTGELFF
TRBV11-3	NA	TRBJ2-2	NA	TGTGCCAGCACCCATGACGGGAACATACCCGCCGGGGAGCTGTTTTTT	CASTHDGNIPAGELFF
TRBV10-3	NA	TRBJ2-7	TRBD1	TGTGCCATCAGTGAAGGATCCGTCAGGGGGCAATCCTACGAGCAGTACTTC	CAISEGSVRGQSYEQYF
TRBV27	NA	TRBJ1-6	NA	TGTGCCAGCAGTCTCGCAGGGTTTTCACCCCTCCACTTT	CASSLAGFSPLHF
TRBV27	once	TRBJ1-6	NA	TGTGCCAGCAGTTTACCTCCTTCACCCCTCCACTTT	CASSLPPSPLHF
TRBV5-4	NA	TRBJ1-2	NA	TGTGCCAGCAGCTTGAGCGGCGGGCCCGCCTCAAACTATGGCTACACCTTC	CASSLSGGPASNYGYTF
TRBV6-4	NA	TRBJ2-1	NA	TGTGCCAGCAGTGACGAAGTAAGCGGTGAGCAGTTCTTC	CASSDEVSGEQFF
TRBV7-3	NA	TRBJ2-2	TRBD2	TGTGCCAGCAGCCTGGGGGGGACCGGGGAGCTGTTTTTT	CASSLGGTGELFF